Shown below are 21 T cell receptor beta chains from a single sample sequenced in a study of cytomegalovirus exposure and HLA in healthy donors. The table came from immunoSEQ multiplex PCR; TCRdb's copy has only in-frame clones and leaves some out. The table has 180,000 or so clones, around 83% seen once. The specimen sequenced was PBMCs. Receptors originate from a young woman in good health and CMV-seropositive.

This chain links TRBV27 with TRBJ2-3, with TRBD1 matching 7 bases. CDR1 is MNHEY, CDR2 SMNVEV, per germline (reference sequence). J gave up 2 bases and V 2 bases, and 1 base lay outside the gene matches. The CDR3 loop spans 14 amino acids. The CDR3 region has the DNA TGTGCCAGCAGTTTAAAGGGGGCCACAGATACGCAGTATTTT. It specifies CASSLKGATDTQYF.

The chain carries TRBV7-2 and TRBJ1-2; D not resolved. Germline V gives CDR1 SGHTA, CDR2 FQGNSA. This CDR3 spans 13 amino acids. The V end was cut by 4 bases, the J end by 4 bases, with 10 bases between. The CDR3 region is CASSSQTGYGYTF. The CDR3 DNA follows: TGTGCCAGCAGCTCCCAGACGGGCTATGGCTACACCTTC.

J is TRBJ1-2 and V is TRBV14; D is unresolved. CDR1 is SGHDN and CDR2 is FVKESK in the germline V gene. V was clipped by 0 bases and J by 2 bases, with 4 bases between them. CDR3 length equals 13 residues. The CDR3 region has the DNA TGTGCCAGCAGCCAAGAACAGAACTATGGCTACACCTTC. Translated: CASSQEQNYGYTF.

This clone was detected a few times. CDR3 region: CAWSVSGANEKLFF. The CDR3 DNA follows: TGTGCCTGGAGTGTTTCGGGGGCTAATGAAAAACTGTTTTTT. The chain joins TRBV30 to TRBJ1-4; possibly TRBD1 for D (5 bases). Germline assignment: CDR1 GTSNPN and CDR2 SVGIG (reference sequence). The ends were cut back, 0 bases at V and 3 bases at J, with 8 bases in the middle. The CDR3 extends over 14 amino acids. Filled out from reference TRBV30 and TRBJ1-4, the complete variable domain reads SQTIHQWPATLVQPVGSPLSLECTVEGTSNPNLYWYRQAAGRGLQLLFYSVGIGQISSEVPQNLSASRPQDRQFILSSKKLLLSDSGFYLCAWSVSGANEKLFFGSGTQLSVL.

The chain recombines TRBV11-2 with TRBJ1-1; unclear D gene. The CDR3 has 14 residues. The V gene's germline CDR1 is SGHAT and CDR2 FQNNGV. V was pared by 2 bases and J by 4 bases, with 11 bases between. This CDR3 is CASSLWGGLTEAFF. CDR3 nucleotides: TGTGCCAGCAGCTTATGGGGAGGGCTCACTGAAGCTTTCTTT.

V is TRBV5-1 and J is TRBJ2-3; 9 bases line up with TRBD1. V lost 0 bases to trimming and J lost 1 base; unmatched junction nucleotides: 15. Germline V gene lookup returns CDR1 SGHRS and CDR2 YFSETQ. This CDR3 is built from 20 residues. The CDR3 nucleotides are TGCGCCAGCAGCTTGGAGGGCGGGACAGGGATGTCGATGGGCACAGATACGCAGTATTTT. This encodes CASSLEGGTGMSMGTDTQYF. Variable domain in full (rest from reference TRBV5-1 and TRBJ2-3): KAGVTQTPRYLIKTRGQQVTLSCSPISGHRSVSWYQQTPGQGLQFLFEYFSETQRNKGNFPGRFSGRQFSNSRSEMNVSTLELGDSALYLCASSLEGGTGMSMGTDTQYFGPGTRLTVL.

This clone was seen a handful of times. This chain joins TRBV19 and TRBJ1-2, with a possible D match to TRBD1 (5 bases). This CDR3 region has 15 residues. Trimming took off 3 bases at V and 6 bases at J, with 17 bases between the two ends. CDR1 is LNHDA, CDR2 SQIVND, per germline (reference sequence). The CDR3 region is CASSIGAPITHGYTF. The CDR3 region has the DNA TGTGCCAGTAGTATTGGGGCTCCCATCACGCATGGCTACACCTTC.

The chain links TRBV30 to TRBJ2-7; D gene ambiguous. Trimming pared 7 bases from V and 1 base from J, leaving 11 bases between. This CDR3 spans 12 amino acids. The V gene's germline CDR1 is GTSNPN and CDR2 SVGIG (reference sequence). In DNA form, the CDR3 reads TGTGCCTCGTCCTCGAGTTCCTACGAGCAGTACTTC. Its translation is CASSSSSYEQYF.

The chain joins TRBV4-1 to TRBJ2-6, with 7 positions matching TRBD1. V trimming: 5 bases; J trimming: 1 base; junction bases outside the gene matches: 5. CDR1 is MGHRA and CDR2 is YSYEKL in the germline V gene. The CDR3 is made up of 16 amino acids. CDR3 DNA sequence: TGCGCCAGCAGCACGAACAGGGGTTCTGGGGCCAACGTCCTGACTTTC. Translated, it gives CASSTNRGSGANVLTF.

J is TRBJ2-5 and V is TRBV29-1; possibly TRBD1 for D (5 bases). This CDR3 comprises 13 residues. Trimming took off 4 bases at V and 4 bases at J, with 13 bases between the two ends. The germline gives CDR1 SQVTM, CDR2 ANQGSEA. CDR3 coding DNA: TGCAGCGTTGTACGGCAAGGGGTAGAGACCCAGTACTTC. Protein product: CSVVRQGVETQYF.

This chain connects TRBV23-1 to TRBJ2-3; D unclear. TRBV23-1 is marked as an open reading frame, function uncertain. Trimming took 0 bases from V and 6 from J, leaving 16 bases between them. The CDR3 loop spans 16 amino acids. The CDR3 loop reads CASSQSWLEPPDTQYF. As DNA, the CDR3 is TGCGCCAGCAGTCAATCATGGCTAGAACCTCCCGATACGCAGTATTTT.

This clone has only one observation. CDR3 DNA: TGTGCCAGCAGCCTGAACCTCGGGACAGGAGATAATCAGCCCCAGCATTTT. Its protein is CASSLNLGTGDNQPQHF. The chain links TRBV28 to TRBJ1-5; 8 bases fit TRBD1. V lost 6 bases and J lost 4; bases outside the gene matches: 14. Germline CDR1 is MDHEN and CDR2 is SYDVKM. The CDR3 has 17 amino acids.

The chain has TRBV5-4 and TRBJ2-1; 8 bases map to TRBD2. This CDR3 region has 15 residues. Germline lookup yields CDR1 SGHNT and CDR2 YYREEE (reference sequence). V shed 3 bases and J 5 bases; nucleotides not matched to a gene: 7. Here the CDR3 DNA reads TGTGCCAGCAGCTCGGAACTAGCGGTTAACAATGAGCAGTTCTTC. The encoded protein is CASSSELAVNNEQFF.

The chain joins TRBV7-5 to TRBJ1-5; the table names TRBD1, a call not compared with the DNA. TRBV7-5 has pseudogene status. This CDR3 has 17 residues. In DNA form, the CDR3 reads TGTGCCAGAAGCTTAATCAACAGCAGGGTGAGCAATCAGCCCCAGCATTTT. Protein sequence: CARSLINSRVSNQPQHF.

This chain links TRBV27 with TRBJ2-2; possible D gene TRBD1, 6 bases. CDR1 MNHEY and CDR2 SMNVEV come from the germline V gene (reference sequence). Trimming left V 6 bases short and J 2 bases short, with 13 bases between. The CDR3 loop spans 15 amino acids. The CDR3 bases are TGTGCCAGCAGCGCCACAGGGTCAAACACCGGGGAGCTGTTTTTT. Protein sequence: CASSATGSNTGELFF.

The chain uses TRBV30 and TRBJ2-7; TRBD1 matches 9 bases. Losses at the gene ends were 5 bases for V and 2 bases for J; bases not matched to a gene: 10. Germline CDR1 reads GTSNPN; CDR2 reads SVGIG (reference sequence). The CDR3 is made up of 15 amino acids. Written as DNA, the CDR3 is TGTGCCTGGTGTATAGGTGGGACAGGGCCCTACGAGCAGTACTTC. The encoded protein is CAWCIGGTGPYEQYF.

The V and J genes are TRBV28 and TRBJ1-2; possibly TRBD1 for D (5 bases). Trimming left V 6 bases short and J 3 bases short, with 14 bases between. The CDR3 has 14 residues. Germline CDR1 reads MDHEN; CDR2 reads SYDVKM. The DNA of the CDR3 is TGTGCCAGCAGCAGATCCGGACACGACTATGGCTACACCTTC. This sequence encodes CASSRSGHDYGYTF.

The CDR3 DNA follows: TGTGCCAGCAGGGTACTAGCGGGAGGGGTAAATGAGCAGTTCTTC. Translated: CASRVLAGGVNEQFF. This sequence joins TRBV6-5 and TRBJ2-1, with 13 positions matching TRBD2. CDR1 is MNHEY and CDR2 is SVGAGI in the germline V gene. Germline trimming cut 6 bases from V and 7 bases from J; bases unmatched to any gene: 6. This CDR3 has 15 amino acids.

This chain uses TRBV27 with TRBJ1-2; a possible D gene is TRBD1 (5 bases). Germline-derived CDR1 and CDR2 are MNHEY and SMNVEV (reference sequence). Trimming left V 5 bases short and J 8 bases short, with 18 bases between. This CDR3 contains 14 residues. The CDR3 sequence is CASSLLEGVPGYTF. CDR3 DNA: TGTGCCAGCAGTCTCCTCGAAGGGGTGCCGGGCTACACCTTC.

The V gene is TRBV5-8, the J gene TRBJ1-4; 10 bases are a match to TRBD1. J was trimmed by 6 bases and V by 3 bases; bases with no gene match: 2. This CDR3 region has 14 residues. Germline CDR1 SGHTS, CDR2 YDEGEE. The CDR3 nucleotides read TGTGCCAGCAGCTCGGGACAGGGGTATGAAAAACTGTTTTTT. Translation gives CASSSGQGYEKLFF.

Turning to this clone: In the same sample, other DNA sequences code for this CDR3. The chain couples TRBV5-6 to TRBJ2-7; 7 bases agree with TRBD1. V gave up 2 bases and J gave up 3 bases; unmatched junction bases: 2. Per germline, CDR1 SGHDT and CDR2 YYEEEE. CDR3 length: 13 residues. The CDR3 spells CASSFGTDYEQYF. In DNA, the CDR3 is TGTGCCAGCAGCTTCGGGACAGACTACGAGCAGTACTTC.